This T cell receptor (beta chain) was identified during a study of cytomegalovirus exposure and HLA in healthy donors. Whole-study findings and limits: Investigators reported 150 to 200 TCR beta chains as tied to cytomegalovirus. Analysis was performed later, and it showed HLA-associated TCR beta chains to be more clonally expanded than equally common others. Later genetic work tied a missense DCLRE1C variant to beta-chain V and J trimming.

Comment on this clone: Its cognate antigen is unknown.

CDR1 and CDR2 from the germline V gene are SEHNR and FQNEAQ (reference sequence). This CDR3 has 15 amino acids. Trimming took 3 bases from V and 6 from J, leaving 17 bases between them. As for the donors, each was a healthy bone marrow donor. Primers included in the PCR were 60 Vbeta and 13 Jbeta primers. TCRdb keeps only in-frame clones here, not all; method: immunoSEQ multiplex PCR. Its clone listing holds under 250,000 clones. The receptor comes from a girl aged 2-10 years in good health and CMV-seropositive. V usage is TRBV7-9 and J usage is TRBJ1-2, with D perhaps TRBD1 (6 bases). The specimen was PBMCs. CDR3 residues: CASSFFSKQGDGYTF. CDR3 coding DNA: TGTGCCAGCAGCTTCTTTAGTAAACAGGGAGATGGCTACACCTTC. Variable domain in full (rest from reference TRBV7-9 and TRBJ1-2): DTGVSQNPRHKITKRGQNVTFRCDPISEHNRLYWYRQTLGQGPEFLTYFQNEAQLEKSRLLSDRFSAERPKGSFSTLEIQRTEQGDSAMYLCASSFFSKQGDGYTFGSGTRLTVV.